This TCR beta chain was identified in a study of blood T cells in healthy people across ages. Extractions gave at least 6 micrograms of total RNA per sample. CDR1 and CDR2 from the germline V gene are SQVTM and ANQGSEA. V gave up 6 bases and J gave up 7 bases, with 14 bases separating them. The length of the CDR3 is 12 residues. For the second PCR, which ran for about 7 to 11 cycles, a sample-barcoded 5' primer and a J-beta primer mix were used. TCRdb processed the 5' RACE reads anew with MiXCR; each CDR3 protein has one entry. The table includes roughly 730,000 distinct CDR3 sequences, approximately 60% detected once.

The receptor was isolated from a middle-aged man in good health. The source material was blood. V usage is TRBV29-1 and J usage is TRBJ2-3; TRBD2 is a possible D gene (6 bases). In nucleotides, the CDR3 is TGCAGCGTAGGGACTCCCTCGAATACGCAGTATTTT. Its translation: CSVGTPSNTQYF.